Detailed here is one TCR beta chain. This clonotype was recorded many times. Its antigen is not yet known. Within one base of it there is no much larger clone, and no base qualities were kept. The sample comes from a study of T cells in Graves' hyperthyroidism and ophthalmopathy (dated by TCRdb to the late 2010s). Study-wide context: Peripheral blood samples were taken at initial diagnosis, before any treatment was given. After sampling, hyperthyroidism patients received methimazole starting at 30 mg daily, and ophthalmopathy patients received high-dose intravenous methylprednisolone. Prospective prediction of ophthalmopathy was tested in an independent validation cohort consisting of some 18 hyperthyroidism patients and 17 patients who later progressed to ophthalmopathy. TCR Vbeta CDR3 sequencing of 130 to 150 peripheral blood samples (fewer than 45 ophthalmopathy, 70 to 85 hyperthyroidism and around 17 progressor patients) is reported in the paper. Thyroid tissue and blood T-cell repertoires from roughly 6 Graves' hyperthyroidism patients were also compared in the study. The approximately 90 discovery patients were divided at random into training and test sets in a 7:3 ratio. A discovery cohort of about a hundred patients, fewer than 50 with Graves' ophthalmopathy and 57 with stable Graves' hyperthyroidism, was used to find distinguishing TCR V-J signatures.

Graves' hyperthyroidism was defined as stable when no progression to ophthalmopathy occurred over 18 months of follow-up. Hyperthyroidism patients were newly diagnosed, with disease duration under 2 months, and aged 18 to 65 years. The study excluded patients with uncontrolled infections, other autoimmune diseases, pregnancy or lactation. Diagnoses were established on the basis of clinical symptoms, serum thyroxine and TRAb, thyroid ultrasound, and orbital computed tomography. Ficoll-Paque density gradient centrifugation was used to isolate PBMCs from around 10 ml of fresh peripheral blood. Trizol reagent was used to extract total RNA, and RNA quality was then checked on an Agilent 2100 Bioanalyzer. Results and caveats for the whole study, not just this receptor: Ophthalmopathy was separated from stable hyperthyroidism by a 13 V-J signature model, with about 88% sensitivity and about 81% specificity obtained in cross-validation and 80%/75% obtained in testing. Sample size was not statistically predetermined, and investigators were not blinded to group allocation. Most expanded thyroid clonotypes (frequency above 0.001) were also found in blood, which suggests that blood repertoires may mirror thyroid immune responses. In validation, the model predicted progression to ophthalmopathy a median of roughly six months before onset, with roughly 70% sensitivity and more than 72% specificity.

According to the germline V gene, CDR1 reads MDHEN and CDR2 reads SYDVKM. From its cysteine to its phenylalanine, the CDR3 spans 15 amino acids. Only the CDR3 DNA stays, 45 bases, in frame from base 1. Trimmed from V: 2 bases; trimmed from J: 4 bases; junction bases lacking a gene match: 2. The TCR beta CDR3 regions were amplified from RNA transcripts. A first-round RT-PCR of the TCR CDR3 used the HTBI primer set with the Qiagen OneStep RT-PCR kit. Libraries were constructed in a second round of multiplex PCR, after which size selection and purification were performed. Libraries were sequenced paired-end with 100 bp reads on an Illumina HiSeq2000. The authors' analysis ran thus. Raw data were processed with SOAPnuke, discarding reads with adapters, uncalled bases, mean Phred below 15, or no exact constant-primer or identifier match. High-quality paired reads were merged using COPE v1.2.5, and each unique nucleotide sequence was defined as a clonotype. MiTCR v1.1 was used to align the clonotypes against IMGT TRBV, TRBD and TRBJ reference segments. The analysis was restricted to V-J combinations with a frequency above 0.0001, which together covered roughly 99% of the repertoires. A TCS score was defined as the ratio between F50 (clonal expansion) and ExV (chaos), using BLOSUM62-based TCRdist between CDR3 peptides within each V-J. Welch's t-statistics and random forest reduced several hundred V-J features to 13, which were used in a naive Bayes classifier (R e1071). TCRdb handled the public reads itself, with Q25 trimming in fastp and clone calling in MiXCR, and kept productive beta chains. When rows share a CDR3 protein, they turn into one entry using the most common DNA and genes. TCRdb's processing, not the study's, gives the V and J calls here. The sample contains some 720,000 distinct CDR3 sequences, around 15% of them found a single time. Clones ranked in the top ten supply under 10% of the sample.

The sample taken for sequencing was blood. The TCR originated in a man between 18 and 35 years old with Graves' hyperthyroidism. This chain joins TRBV28 to TRBJ2-1, and TRBD2 aligns with 10 junction nucleotides. The encoded CDR3 is CASSLRTSGYNEQFF. The nucleotides are TGTGCCAGCAGTTTACGGACTAGCGGTTACAATGAGCAGTTCTTC.